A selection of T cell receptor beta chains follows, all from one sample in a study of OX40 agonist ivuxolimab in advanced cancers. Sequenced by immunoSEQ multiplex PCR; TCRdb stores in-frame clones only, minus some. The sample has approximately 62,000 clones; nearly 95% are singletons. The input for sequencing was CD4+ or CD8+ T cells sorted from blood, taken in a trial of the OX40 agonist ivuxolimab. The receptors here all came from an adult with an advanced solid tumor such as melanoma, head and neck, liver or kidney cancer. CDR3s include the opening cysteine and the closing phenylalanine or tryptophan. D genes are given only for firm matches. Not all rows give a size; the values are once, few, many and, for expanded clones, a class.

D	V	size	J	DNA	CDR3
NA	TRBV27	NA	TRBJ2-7	TGTGCCAGCAGTTTATCGGGGGGTTACGAGCAGTACTTC	CASSLSGGYEQYF
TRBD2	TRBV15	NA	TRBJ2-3	TGTGCCACCAGCAGAGATAGGGGACTAGCGGTCACAGATACGCAGTATTTT	CATSRDRGLAVTDTQYF
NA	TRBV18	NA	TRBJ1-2	TGTGCCAGCTCCCCCGGGCACAGGGTCTATGGCTACACCTTC	CASSPGHRVYGYTF
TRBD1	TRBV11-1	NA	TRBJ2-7	TGTGCCAGCAGCTTGGTCGGGACAGCCTACGAGCAGTACTTC	CASSLVGTAYEQYF
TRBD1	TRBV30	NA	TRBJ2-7	TGTGCCTGGAGTTCCGGGACAGGGTCCTACGAGCAGTACTTC	CAWSSGTGSYEQYF
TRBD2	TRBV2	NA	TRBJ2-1	TGTGCCAGCAGCGGGACTAGCGGGAGCCACAATGAGCAGTTCTTC	CASSGTSGSHNEQFF
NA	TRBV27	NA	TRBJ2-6	TGTGCCAGCAGTTTACACAGGTACTCCTCTGGGGCCAACGTCCTGACTTTC	CASSLHRYSSGANVLTF
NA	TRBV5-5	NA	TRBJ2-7	TGTGCCAGCAGCTTGAGGGCTGACAGCTCCTACGAGCAGTACTTC	CASSLRADSSYEQYF
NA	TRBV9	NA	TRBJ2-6	TGTGCCAGCGGAGCCGGCCCCATCTCTGGGGCCAACGTCCTGACTTTC	CASGAGPISGANVLTF
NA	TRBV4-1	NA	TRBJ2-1	TGCGCCAGCAGCCAATGGGGGGACAATGAGCAGTTCTTC	CASSQWGDNEQFF
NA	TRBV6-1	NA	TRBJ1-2	TGTGCCAGCAGCGCTCAGGGCGGGGGATATGGCTACACCTTC	CASSAQGGGYGYTF
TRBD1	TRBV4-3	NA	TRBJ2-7	TGCGCCAGCAGCCCAACGGGACAGACCACCTACGAGCAGTACTTC	CASSPTGQTTYEQYF
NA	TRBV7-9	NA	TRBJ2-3	TGTGCCAGCAGCTTGGGGGATTCTCTGGGAGATACGCAGTATTTT	CASSLGDSLGDTQYF
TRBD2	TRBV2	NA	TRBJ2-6	TGTGCCAGCAGAACGGCTAGCGGGAGGGCCTCTGGGGCCAACGTCCTGACTTTC	CASRTASGRASGANVLTF
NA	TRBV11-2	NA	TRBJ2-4	TGTGCCAGCAGCTTTGTGAAAAACATTCAGTACTTC	CASSFVKNIQYF
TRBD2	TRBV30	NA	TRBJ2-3	TGTGCCTGGAGTGTATCGGGCGGGAGTGGAGATACGCAGTATTTT	CAWSVSGGSGDTQYF
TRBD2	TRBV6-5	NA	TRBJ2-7	TGTGCCAGCAGCCCGGGACTAGCGAGCTCCTACGAGCAGTACTTC	CASSPGLASSYEQYF
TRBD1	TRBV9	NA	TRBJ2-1	TGTGCCAGCAGCGTAGGTCCCGGGACAGTCAATGAGCAGTTCTTC	CASSVGPGTVNEQFF
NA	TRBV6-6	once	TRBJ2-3	TGTGCCAGCAGTTACGGGGGTACGCAGTATTTT	CASSYGGTQYF
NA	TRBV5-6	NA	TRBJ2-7	TGTGCCAGCAGCTTAGGGACCTTCTACGAGCAGTACTTC	CASSLGTFYEQYF
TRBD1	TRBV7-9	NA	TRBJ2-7	TGTGCCAGCAGCTCTCAGGGGGTCGAGCAGTACTTC	CASSSQGVEQYF
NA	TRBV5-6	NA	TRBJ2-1	TGTGCCAGCACCCTCCCGAGCGGATACAATGAGCAGTTCTTC	CASTLPSGYNEQFF
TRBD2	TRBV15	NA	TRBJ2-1	TGTGCCACCACCGAGAGCGGGAGGGGCTCCTACAATGAGCAGTTCTTC	CATTESGRGSYNEQFF
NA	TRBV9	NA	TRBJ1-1	TGTGCCAGCAGCGTAGCTATAAGCGGTAGCACGACTAAGAACACTGAAGCTTTCTTT	CASSVAISGSTTKNTEAFF
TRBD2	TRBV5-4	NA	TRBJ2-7	TGTGCCAGCAGCTCCGGACTAGCGGGAGGACACGAGCAGTACTTC	CASSSGLAGGHEQYF
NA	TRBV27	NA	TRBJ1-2	TGTGCCAGCGCTTTAGGACGCGGTGCTGGCTACACCTTC	CASALGRGAGYTF
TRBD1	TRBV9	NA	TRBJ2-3	TGTGCCAGCAGCGTAGGGGGGACAGACCTGACGGATACGCAGTATTTT	CASSVGGTDLTDTQYF
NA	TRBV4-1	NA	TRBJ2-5	TGCGCCAGCAGCCGCATTGGACTATCCGCCAAAGAGACCCAGTACTTC	CASSRIGLSAKETQYF
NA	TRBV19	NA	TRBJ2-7	TGTGCCAGTAGTATCATCCAGTACGAGCAGTACTTC	CASSIIQYEQYF
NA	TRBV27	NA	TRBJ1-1	TGTGCCAGCAGATATACAGGGAAAACTGAAGCTTTCTTT	CASRYTGKTEAFF